One TCR beta chain is described in this entry. The antigen it binds to is not known. There are no base qualities to consult, and no much larger clone falls within one base. These reads were obtained on an Illumina HiSeq 1500. Through fastp at Q25 and MiXCR, TCRdb rebuilt clones from the public reads, retaining in-frame beta chains. A single entry per CDR3 protein holds the most common genes and DNA from its merged rows. For this sample the table gives 400,000 or so distinct CDR3 sequences, of which over 15% were detected only once. Jointly, the top ten make up approximately 8% of the sample. V and J are trimmed by 4 bases and 4 bases, and the gene matches miss 10 bases of the junction. The CDR3 contains 16 residues, cysteine and phenylalanine counted. The CDR3 DNA has 48 bases and is translated from base 1. The germline V gene provides CDR1 MNHEY and CDR2 SVGAGI. This entry belongs to a study of T cell repertoires in cytomegalovirus infection (dated by TCRdb to 2018 to 2020). With respect to the entire study: Because public TCR beta signatures pointed to carriage of CMV infection together with the matching HLA type, the HLA type of each donor mattered for the analysis. Study-level results and caveats: Cumulative frequency of public TCR beta family members discriminated carriers of CMV infection plus the relevant HLA type in this cohort and an independent roughly 320-donor cohort. In the ex vivo response, HLA-C-restricted CMV-specific TCR beta clonotypes were dominant, and in two of eight donors the single most frequent clonotype came from this HLA-C-restricted group.

The sequence is built from TRBV6-5 and TRBJ2-5, with 9 bases matching TRBD2. The source of this sequence is a human donor in good health (CMV status not recorded). Some clones in this sample may be carry-over from other donors' samples. Sequencing was performed on PBMCs. At the DNA level, the sequence is TGTGCCAGCAGTTCCCTTAGCGGGAGCGAACTAGAGACCCAGTACTTC. Translation gives CASSSLSGSELETQYF.